Listed here is a single TCR beta chain. This record comes from a study of T cell responses to AZD1222 COVID-19 vaccine. TCRdb's copy holds only in-frame clones and misses some; the assay was immunoSEQ multiplex PCR. The table includes approximately 180,000 clones, about 87% detected once. The ends were cut back, 3 bases at V and 5 bases at J, with 13 bases in the middle. The germline gives CDR1 GTSNPN, CDR2 SVGIG (reference sequence). This CDR3 region has 13 residues. The input for sequencing was peripheral blood, taken on day 0 of AZD1222 vaccination. V gene TRBV30 combines with J gene TRBJ1-2, with D tentatively TRBD1 (5 bases). The origin of this receptor is an adult in good health. CDR3 amino acids: CAWRRGEGYGYTF. CDR3 DNA: TGTGCCTGGAGGAGAGGGGAGGGGTATGGCTACACCTTC.